Given below is one T cell receptor (beta chain) in context. This record comes from a study of cytomegalovirus exposure and HLA in healthy donors. Study at large: Early on, a data release was issued that held some 91 million unique TCRs from HLA-typed donors.

After removal of 7 bases from V and 4 bases from J, the junction contained 3 bases not matched to a gene. This CDR3 comprises 14 residues. Germline assignment: CDR1 SNHLY and CDR2 FYNNEI. The PCR made use of 60 Vbeta and 13 Jbeta primers. Method: immunoSEQ multiplex PCR; TCRdb's copy keeps in-frame clones and lacks some. The data contain more than 90,000 clones, under 85% of them singletons. This TCR derives from a man aged 25 to 40 in good health and CMV-seropositive. The sample consisted of PBMCs. This chain uses TRBV2 with TRBJ2-3; 12 bases map to TRBD2. This chain's CDR3 is CASMLAGGPDTQYF. The CDR3 region has the DNA TGTGCCAGCATGCTAGCGGGGGGGCCAGATACGCAGTATTTT.